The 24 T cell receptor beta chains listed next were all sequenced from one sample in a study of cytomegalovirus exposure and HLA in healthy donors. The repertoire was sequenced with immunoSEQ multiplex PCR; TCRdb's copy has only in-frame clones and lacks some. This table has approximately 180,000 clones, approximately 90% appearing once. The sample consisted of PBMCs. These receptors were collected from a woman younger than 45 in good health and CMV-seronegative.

CDR3 in amino acids: CASSLAASGVEETQYF. As DNA, the CDR3 is TGTGCCAGCAGCTTGGCGGCTAGCGGGGTAGAAGAGACCCAGTACTTC. The chain is built from TRBV5-6 and TRBJ2-5; 9 nucleotides agree with TRBD2. Looked up from germline, CDR1 is SGHDT and CDR2 is YYEEEE. The CDR3 is 16 amino acids. Germline trimming cut 0 bases from V and 3 bases from J; bases unmatched to any gene: 6. The full variable domain, with the rest looked up from reference TRBV5-6 and TRBJ2-5, is DAGVTQSPTHLIKTRGQQVTLRCSPKSGHDTVSWYQQALGQGPQFIFQYYEEEERQRGNFPDRFSGHQFPNYSSELNVNALLLGDSALYLCASSLAASGVEETQYFGPGTRLLVL.

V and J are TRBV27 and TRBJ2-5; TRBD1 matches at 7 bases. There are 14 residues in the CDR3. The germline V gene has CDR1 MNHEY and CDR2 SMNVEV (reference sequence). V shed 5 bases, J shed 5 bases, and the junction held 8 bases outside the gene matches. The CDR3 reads CASSTLGQPETQYF. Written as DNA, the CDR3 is TGTGCCAGCAGTACCCTGGGACAGCCGGAGACCCAGTACTTC.

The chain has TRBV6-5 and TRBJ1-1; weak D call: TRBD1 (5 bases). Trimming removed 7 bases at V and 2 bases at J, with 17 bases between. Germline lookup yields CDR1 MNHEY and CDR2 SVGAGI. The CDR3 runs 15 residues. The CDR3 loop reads CASTELGQGNTEAFF. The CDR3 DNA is TGTGCCAGCACCGAACTTGGGCAGGGTAACACTGAAGCTTTCTTT.

CDR3 amino acids: CASSHVDRGPRRNTEAFF. CDR3 in DNA: TGCGCCAGCAGCCATGTTGACAGGGGGCCCCGGAGGAACACTGAAGCTTTCTTT. The J gene is TRBJ1-1, the V gene TRBV4-1, with TRBD1 matching over 10 bases. Germline V lookup: CDR1 MGHRA, CDR2 YSYEKL. The CDR3 length is 18 residues. V was clipped by 3 bases and J by 1 base; unmatched bases: 11.

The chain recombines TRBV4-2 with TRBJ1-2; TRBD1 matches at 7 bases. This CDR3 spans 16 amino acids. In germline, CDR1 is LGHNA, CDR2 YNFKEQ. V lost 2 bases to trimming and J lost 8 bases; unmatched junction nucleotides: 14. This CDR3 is CASSQTGQQGVGGYTF. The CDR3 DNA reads TGTGCCAGCAGCCAAACGGGACAGCAGGGGGTTGGCGGCTACACCTTC.

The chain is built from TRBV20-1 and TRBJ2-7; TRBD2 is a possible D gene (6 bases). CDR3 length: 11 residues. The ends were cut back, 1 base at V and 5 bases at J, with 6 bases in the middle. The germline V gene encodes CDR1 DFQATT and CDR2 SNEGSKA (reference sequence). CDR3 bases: TGCAGTGCTAGAGGGGGGGACGAGCAGTACTTC. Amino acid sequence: CSARGGDEQYF.

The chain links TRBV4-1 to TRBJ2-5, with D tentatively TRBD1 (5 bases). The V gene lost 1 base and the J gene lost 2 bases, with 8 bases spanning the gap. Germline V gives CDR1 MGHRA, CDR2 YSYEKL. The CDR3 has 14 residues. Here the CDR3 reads CASSQVNRQETQYF. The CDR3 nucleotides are TGCGCCAGCAGCCAAGTAAACAGGCAAGAGACCCAGTACTTC.

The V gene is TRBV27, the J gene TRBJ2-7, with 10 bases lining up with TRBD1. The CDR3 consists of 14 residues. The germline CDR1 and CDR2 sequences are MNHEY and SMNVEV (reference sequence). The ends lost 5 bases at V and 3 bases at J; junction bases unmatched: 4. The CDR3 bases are TGTGCCAGCAGTCTCCGGACAGGGGGCTACGAGCAGTACTTC. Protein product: CASSLRTGGYEQYF.

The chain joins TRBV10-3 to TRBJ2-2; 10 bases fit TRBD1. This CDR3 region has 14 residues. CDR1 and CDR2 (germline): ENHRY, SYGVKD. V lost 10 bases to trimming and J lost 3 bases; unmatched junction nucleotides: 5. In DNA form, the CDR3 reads TGTGCCACCGAGACAGGGGGCTACACCGGGGAGCTGTTTTTT. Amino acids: CATETGGYTGELFF.

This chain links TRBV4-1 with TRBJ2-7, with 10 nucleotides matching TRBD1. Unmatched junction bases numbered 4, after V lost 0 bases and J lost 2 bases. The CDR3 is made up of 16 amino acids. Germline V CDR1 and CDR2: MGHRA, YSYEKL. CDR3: CASSQDRGQGPYEQYF. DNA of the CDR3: TGCGCCAGCAGCCAAGATAGGGGACAGGGGCCCTACGAGCAGTACTTC.

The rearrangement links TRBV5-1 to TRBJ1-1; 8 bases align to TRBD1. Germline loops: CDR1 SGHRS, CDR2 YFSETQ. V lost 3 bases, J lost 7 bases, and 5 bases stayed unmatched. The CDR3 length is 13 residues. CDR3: CASSWGQAFEAFF. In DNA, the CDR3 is TGCGCCAGCAGCTGGGGACAGGCCTTTGAAGCTTTCTTT.

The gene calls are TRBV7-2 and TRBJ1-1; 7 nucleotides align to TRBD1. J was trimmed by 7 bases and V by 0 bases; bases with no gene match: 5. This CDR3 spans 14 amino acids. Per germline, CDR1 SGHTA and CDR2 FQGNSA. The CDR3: CASSLAHRGDEAFF. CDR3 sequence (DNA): TGTGCCAGCAGCTTAGCGCACAGGGGCGATGAAGCTTTCTTT.

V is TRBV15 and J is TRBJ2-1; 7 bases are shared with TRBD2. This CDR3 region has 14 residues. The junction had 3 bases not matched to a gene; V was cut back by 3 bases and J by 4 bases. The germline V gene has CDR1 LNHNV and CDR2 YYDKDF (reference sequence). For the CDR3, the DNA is TGTGCCACCAGCAGCCCGGGACTATACAATGAGCAGTTCTTC. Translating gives CATSSPGLYNEQFF.

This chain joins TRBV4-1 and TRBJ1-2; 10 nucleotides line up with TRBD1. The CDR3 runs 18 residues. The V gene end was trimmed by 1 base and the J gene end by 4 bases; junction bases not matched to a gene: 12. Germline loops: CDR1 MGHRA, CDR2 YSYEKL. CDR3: CASSQGRMPGQGFYGYTF. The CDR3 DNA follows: TGCGCCAGCAGCCAAGGGAGAATGCCGGGACAGGGGTTCTATGGCTACACCTTC.

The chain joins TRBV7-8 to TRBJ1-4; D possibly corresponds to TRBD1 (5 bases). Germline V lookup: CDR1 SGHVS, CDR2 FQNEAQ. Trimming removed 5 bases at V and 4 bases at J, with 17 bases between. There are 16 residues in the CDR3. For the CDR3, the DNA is TGTGCCAGCAGCCCGATCCCGGGGAGGGGTAATGAAAAACTGTTTTTT. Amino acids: CASSPIPGRGNEKLFF. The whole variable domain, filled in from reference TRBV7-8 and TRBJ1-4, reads GAGVSQSPRYKVAKRGQDVALRCDPISGHVSLFWYQQALGQGPEFLTYFQNEAQLDKSGLPSDRFFAERPEGSVSTLKIQRTQQEDSAVYLCASSPIPGRGNEKLFFGSGTQLSVL.

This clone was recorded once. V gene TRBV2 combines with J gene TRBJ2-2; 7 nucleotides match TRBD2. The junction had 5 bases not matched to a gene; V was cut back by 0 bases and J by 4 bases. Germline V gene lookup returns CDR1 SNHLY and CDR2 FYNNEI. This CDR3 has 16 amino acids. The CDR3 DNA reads TGTGCCAGCAGTGAAGCCCGGGGGGAGGGCACCGGGGAGCTGTTTTTT. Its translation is CASSEARGEGTGELFF.

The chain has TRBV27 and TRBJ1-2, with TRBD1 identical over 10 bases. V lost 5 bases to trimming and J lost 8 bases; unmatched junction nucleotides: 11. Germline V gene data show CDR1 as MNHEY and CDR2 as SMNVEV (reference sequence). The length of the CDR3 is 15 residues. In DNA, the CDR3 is TGTGCCAGCAGTCCTGACAGGGGGCGGTCGGGCGGCTACACCTTC. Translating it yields CASSPDRGRSGGYTF.

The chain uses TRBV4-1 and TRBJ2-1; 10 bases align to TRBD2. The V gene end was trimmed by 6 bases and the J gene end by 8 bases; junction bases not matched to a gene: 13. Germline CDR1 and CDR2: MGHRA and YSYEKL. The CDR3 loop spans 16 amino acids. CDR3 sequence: CASRPTSGDKFYEQFF. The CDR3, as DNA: TGCGCCAGCAGACCTACTAGCGGGGATAAATTTTATGAGCAGTTCTTC.

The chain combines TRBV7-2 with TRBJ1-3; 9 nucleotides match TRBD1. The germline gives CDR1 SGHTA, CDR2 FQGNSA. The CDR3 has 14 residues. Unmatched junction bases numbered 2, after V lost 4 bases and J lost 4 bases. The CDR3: CASSSTGGGNTIYF. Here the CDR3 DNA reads TGTGCCAGCAGCTCAACAGGGGGCGGAAACACCATATATTTT.

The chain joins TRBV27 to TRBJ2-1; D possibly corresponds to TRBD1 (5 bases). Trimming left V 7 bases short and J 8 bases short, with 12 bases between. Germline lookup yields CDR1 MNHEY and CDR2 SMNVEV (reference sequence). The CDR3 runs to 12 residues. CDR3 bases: TGTGCCAGCACAGGCAGGGTTCATGAGCAGTTCTTC. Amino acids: CASTGRVHEQFF.

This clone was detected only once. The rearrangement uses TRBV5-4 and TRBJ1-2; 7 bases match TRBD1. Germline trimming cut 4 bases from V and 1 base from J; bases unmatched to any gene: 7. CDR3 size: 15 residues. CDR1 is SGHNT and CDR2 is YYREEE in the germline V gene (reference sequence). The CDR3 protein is CASSKGTVDNYGYTF. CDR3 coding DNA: TGTGCCAGCAGCAAAGGGACAGTCGATAACTATGGCTACACCTTC.

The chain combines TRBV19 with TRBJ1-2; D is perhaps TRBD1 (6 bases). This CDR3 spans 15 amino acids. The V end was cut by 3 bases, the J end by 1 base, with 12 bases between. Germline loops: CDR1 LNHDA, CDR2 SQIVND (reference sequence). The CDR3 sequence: CASSIRQGLNYGYTF. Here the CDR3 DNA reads TGTGCCAGTAGTATCCGGCAGGGGCTTAACTATGGCTACACCTTC.

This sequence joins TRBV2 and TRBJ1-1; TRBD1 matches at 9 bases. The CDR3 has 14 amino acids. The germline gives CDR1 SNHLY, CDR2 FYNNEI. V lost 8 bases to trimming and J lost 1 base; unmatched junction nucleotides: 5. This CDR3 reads CASLYRGRNTEAFF. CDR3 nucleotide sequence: TGTGCCAGCTTATACAGGGGGCGGAACACTGAAGCTTTCTTT.

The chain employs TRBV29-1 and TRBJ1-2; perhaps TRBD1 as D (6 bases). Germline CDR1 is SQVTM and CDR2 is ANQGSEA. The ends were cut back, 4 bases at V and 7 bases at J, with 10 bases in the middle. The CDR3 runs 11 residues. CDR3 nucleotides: TGCAGCGTTGGGACAGATATTGGCTACACCTTC. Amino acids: CSVGTDIGYTF.